Following are 28 T cell receptor beta chains from one sample sequenced in a study of T cell responses to AZD1222 COVID-19 vaccine. The data were produced by immunoSEQ multiplex PCR, yet TCRdb's version contains in-frame clones alone and is incomplete. The data show 120,000 to 150,000 clones, with around 92% seen just once and 2.5% to 3% held by the top ten. Sequencing used peripheral blood, obtained on day 0 of AZD1222 vaccination. Receptor source: an adult in good health.

V usage is TRBV14 and J usage is TRBJ1-3; D is perhaps TRBD1 (5 bases). With 5 bases removed from V and 6 bases from J, the gap between germline ends came to 20 bases. CDR1 SGHDN and CDR2 FVKESK come from the germline V gene. CDR3 size: 16 residues. DNA for the CDR3: TGTGCCAGCAGCTCAAGCCCAGGGCGTGTGCCAAACACCATATATTTT. It codes for CASSSSPGRVPNTIYF.

This chain joins TRBV7-2 and TRBJ1-2, with TRBD1 matching over 12 bases. This CDR3 contains 15 residues. CDR1 is SGHTA, CDR2 FQGNSA, per germline. With 10 bases clipped from V and 5 bases from J, the junction kept 11 bases outside the gene matches. CDR3 coding DNA: TGTGCCACCTCCCTTGGGGACAGGGGGCGATATGGCTACACCTTC. This gives the protein CATSLGDRGRYGYTF.

This clone was observed once. The chain joins TRBV19 to TRBJ2-1, with D possibly TRBD1 on 6 matching bases. This CDR3 contains 15 residues. Germline assignment: CDR1 LNHDA and CDR2 SQIVND (reference sequence). V shed 2 bases and J shed 4 bases, with 12 bases lying between them. This CDR3 reads CASSIPAGVYNEQFF. The CDR3 bases are TGTGCCAGTAGTATACCGGCAGGGGTTTACAATGAGCAGTTCTTC.

The CDR3 spells CAILGNTGELFF. CDR3 coding DNA: TGTGCCATCTTGGGGAACACCGGGGAGCTGTTTTTT. The V and J genes are TRBV10-3 and TRBJ2-2; D remains ambiguous. Trimming left V 8 bases short and J 1 base short, with 5 bases between. Germline loops: CDR1 ENHRY, CDR2 SYGVKD. The CDR3 sequence is 12 residues long.

The chain combines TRBV20-1 with TRBJ1-4, with D uncertain. Germline CDR1 and CDR2: DFQATT and SNEGSKA (reference sequence). The V and J ends lost 7 bases and 8 bases respectively, with 11 bases between them. The CDR3 is made up of 11 amino acids. CDR3 sequence reads: CSGVKSEKLFF. CDR3 DNA sequence: TGCAGTGGGGTTAAATCCGAAAAACTGTTTTTT.

CDR3 DNA: TGTGCCAGCAGCTTGTATTTCAGGGGAGGCGAAAAACTGTTTTTT. This translates into CASSLYFRGGEKLFF. The V call is TRBV5-8, the J call TRBJ1-4; D possibly corresponds to TRBD1 (6 bases). The CDR3 extends over 15 amino acids. Germline CDR1 is SGHTS and CDR2 is YDEGEE. V lost 1 base and J lost 8, with 15 bases in between.

J is TRBJ2-5 and V is TRBV6-5, with D possibly being TRBD2 (5 bases). Germline-derived CDR1 and CDR2 are MNHEY and SVGAGI. V was trimmed by 5 bases and J by 4 bases, leaving 14 bases between them. The CDR3 sequence is 14 residues long. The CDR3 spells CASSPRRIGETQYF. The CDR3 DNA follows: TGTGCCAGCAGTCCCAGGAGGATTGGAGAGACCCAGTACTTC.

This chain uses TRBV4-3 with TRBJ2-7; D not resolved. V lost 0 bases to trimming and J lost 4 bases, with 7 bases between them. Looked up from germline, CDR1 is LGHNA and CDR2 is YSLEER. The CDR3 sequence is 13 residues long. The CDR3 DNA follows: TGCGCCAGCAGCCAAGATTTAGGGTACGAGCAGTACTTC. Translating gives CASSQDLGYEQYF.

The chain recombines TRBV2 with TRBJ1-1; 8 bases agree with TRBD1. CDR1 SNHLY and CDR2 FYNNEI come from the germline V gene. CDR3 length equals 12 residues. Trimming at V came to 7 bases and at J to 10 bases, leaving 8 bases not matched to a gene. This CDR3 is CASNLDRVRAFF. In DNA form, the CDR3 reads TGTGCCAGCAACCTGGACAGGGTGAGAGCTTTCTTT.

A single count supports this clone. The chain couples TRBV27 to TRBJ2-2; 9 nucleotides line up with TRBD2. This CDR3 comprises 16 residues. Germline assignment: CDR1 MNHEY and CDR2 SMNVEV (reference sequence). The V segment lost 3 bases and the J segment 6 bases; nucleotides outside the gene matches: 8. CDR3 residues: CASSLLAGVSSGELFF. The CDR3 DNA sequence: TGTGCCAGCAGTTTGTTAGCGGGGGTAAGCTCCGGGGAGCTGTTTTTT.

The V and J genes are TRBV6-5 and TRBJ2-2; 11 bases are a match to TRBD2. Germline trimming cut 7 bases from V and 5 bases from J; bases unmatched to any gene: 6. Germline CDR1 reads MNHEY; CDR2 reads SVGAGI. The length of the CDR3 is 15 residues. The CDR3 DNA follows: TGTGCCAGCAAGTCGCTAGCGGGAGGTACCGGGGAGCTGTTTTTT. Its protein is CASKSLAGGTGELFF.

In its sample, this clone ranks as medium-sized. The rearrangement joins TRBV2 to TRBJ2-5; D perhaps matches TRBD2 (5 bases). The length of the CDR3 is 14 residues. V was trimmed by 5 bases and J by 4 bases, leaving 14 bases between them. Germline CDR1 is SNHLY and CDR2 is FYNNEI. The CDR3 protein is CASSSLGRVETQYF. The CDR3 nucleotides read TGTGCCAGCAGTTCTCTAGGGCGGGTAGAGACCCAGTACTTC.

J is TRBJ1-1 and V is TRBV2, with D unresolved. The CDR3 has 15 residues. Germline V gene data show CDR1 as SNHLY and CDR2 as FYNNEI. V was clipped by 3 bases and J by 4 bases, with 15 bases between them. DNA of the CDR3: TGTGCCAGCAGTGAGGAATCCTCTCTTATCACTGAAGCTTTCTTT. Protein sequence: CASSEESSLITEAFF.

The chain links TRBV2 to TRBJ2-7, with 7 bases that match TRBD2. The CDR3 covers 17 residues. Germline assignment: CDR1 SNHLY and CDR2 FYNNEI. The V segment lost 0 bases and the J segment 2 bases; nucleotides outside the gene matches: 10. The CDR3 region has the DNA TGTGCCAGCAGTGAAGCGCCGCTAGCGGCGAACGCCTACGAGCAGTACTTC. Residues: CASSEAPLAANAYEQYF.

The rearrangement uses TRBV11-2 and TRBJ1-1; D not resolved. The V and J ends lost 6 bases and 1 base respectively, with 15 bases between them. CDR1 and CDR2 from the germline V gene are SGHAT and FQNNGV. This CDR3 has 15 amino acids. This chain's CDR3 is CASSVLRAPNTEAFF. CDR3 coding DNA: TGTGCCAGCAGTGTACTCCGGGCCCCGAACACTGAAGCTTTCTTT.

The chain has TRBV6-1 and TRBJ1-2, with TRBD1 matching 7 bases. This CDR3 has 15 residues. J lost 1 base, V lost 2 bases, and 4 bases had no gene match. Per germline, CDR1 MNHNS and CDR2 SASEGT. The CDR3 loop reads CASSERGQNNYGYTF. The CDR3 nucleotides are TGTGCCAGCAGTGAAAGGGGACAGAATAACTATGGCTACACCTTC.

The gene calls are TRBV3-1 (or the pseudogene TRBV3-2) and TRBJ2-1, with 7 bases that match TRBD2. The germline V gene has CDR1 LGHDT and CDR2 YNNKEL (reference sequence). Trimming removed 10 bases from V and 2 bases from J; junction bases left unmatched: 11. The CDR3 has 15 amino acids. CDR3 sequence (DNA): TGTGCCAATCCCCAAACGGGGGGTGCCTACAATGAGCAGTTCTTC. It specifies CANPQTGGAYNEQFF.

This sequence joins TRBV6-5 and TRBJ2-7; 11 bases fit TRBD2. Germline lookup yields CDR1 MNHEY and CDR2 SVGAGI. Trimming removed 8 bases from V and 8 bases from J; junction bases left unmatched: 5. This CDR3 has 12 residues. CDR3 DNA: TGTGCCAGCTTAGCGGGAGGGAACCAGCAGTACTTC. This codes for CASLAGGNQQYF.

This clone was counted only a few times. The gene calls are TRBV11-1 and TRBJ1-1; D not certain. Germline CDR1 SGHAT, CDR2 FQDESV (reference sequence). V was trimmed by 3 bases and J by 5 bases, leaving 7 bases between them. The CDR3 runs 12 residues. CDR3 protein: CASSFISTEAFF. The DNA of the CDR3 is TGTGCCAGCAGCTTCATCTCGACTGAAGCTTTCTTT.

The genes are TRBV6-1 and TRBJ2-6, with 8 bases matching TRBD1. J gave up 0 bases and V 2 bases, and 6 bases lay outside the gene matches. This CDR3 is built from 18 residues. The germline CDR1 and CDR2 sequences are MNHNS and SASEGT. CDR3 region: CASSELGTGSSGANVLTF. CDR3 nucleotide sequence: TGTGCCAGCAGTGAACTTGGGACAGGTAGCTCTGGGGCCAACGTCCTGACTTTC.

The chain links TRBV4-2 to TRBJ1-1, with D maybe TRBD1 (5 bases). The germline V gene encodes CDR1 LGHNA and CDR2 YNFKEQ. CDR3 length: 15 residues. Trimming pared 1 base from V and 0 bases from J, leaving 9 bases between. The CDR3 loop is CASSQGGTLNTEAFF. Here the CDR3 DNA reads TGTGCCAGCAGCCAAGGCGGGACCTTGAACACTGAAGCTTTCTTT.

This clone has a single count. This chain links TRBV19 with TRBJ2-3; possible D gene TRBD1, 5 bases. CDR3 length: 15 residues. Per the germline V gene, CDR1 is LNHDA and CDR2 is SQIVND (reference sequence). V was pared by 5 bases and J by 1 base, with 13 bases between. This chain's CDR3 is CASSRVRDGTDTQYF. In nucleotides, the CDR3 is TGTGCCAGTAGTCGTGTCAGGGATGGCACAGATACGCAGTATTTT.

The chain combines TRBV11-1 with TRBJ1-1; D gene unclear. The germline CDR1 and CDR2 sequences are SGHAT and FQDESV (reference sequence). V was clipped by 5 bases and J by 1 base, with 14 bases between them. The CDR3 has 15 residues. The CDR3 here is CASSRAPGPNTEAFF. CDR3 nucleotide sequence: TGTGCCAGCAGCCGCGCGCCAGGACCGAACACTGAAGCTTTCTTT.

In this sample, this clone turned up once. The chain is built from TRBV7-8 and TRBJ1-3; D remains ambiguous. V was cut by 5 bases and J by 0 bases, with 11 bases left in between. The CDR3 has 15 amino acids. CDR1 is SGHVS, CDR2 FQNEAQ, per germline. The CDR3 is CASSRGVISGNTIYF. CDR3 sequence (DNA): TGTGCCAGCAGCCGCGGGGTCATCTCTGGAAACACCATATATTTT. Using reference TRBV7-8 and TRBJ1-3 for the parts outside the CDR3, the full variable domain is GAGVSQSPRYKVAKRGQDVALRCDPISGHVSLFWYQQALGQGPEFLTYFQNEAQLDKSGLPSDRFFAERPEGSVSTLKIQRTQQEDSAVYLCASSRGVISGNTIYFGEGSWLTVV.

The chain uses TRBV20-1 and TRBJ2-7; D may be TRBD1 (6 bases). CDR1 and CDR2 (germline): DFQATT, SNEGSKA (reference sequence). CDR3 length: 14 amino acids. V was pared by 3 bases and J by 2 bases, with 14 bases between. The CDR3 sequence: CSASDRRVTYEQYF. CDR3 DNA: TGCAGTGCTAGTGACAGGCGCGTTACCTACGAGCAGTACTTC.

V and J are TRBV5-4 and TRBJ2-3; 8 nucleotides agree with TRBD2. Unmatched junction bases numbered 9, after V lost 2 bases and J lost 4 bases. The CDR3 spans 16 residues. CDR1 is SGHNT and CDR2 is YYREEE in the germline V gene (reference sequence). The CDR3 here is CASSFPGTRFSDTQYF. CDR3 DNA sequence: TGTGCCAGCAGCTTCCCCGGGACTAGGTTCTCAGATACGCAGTATTTT.

The chain uses TRBV27 and TRBJ1-2, with D tentatively TRBD1 (6 bases). CDR1 is MNHEY, CDR2 SMNVEV, per germline (reference sequence). The CDR3 loop spans 16 amino acids. V lost 6 bases, J lost 8 bases, and 25 bases lay in between. The CDR3 DNA follows: TGTGCCAGCAGCCTCAACAGGGCTGGCCACTATTTAGGCTACACCTTC. It yields the protein CASSLNRAGHYLGYTF.

The rearrangement uses TRBV7-9 and TRBJ2-5, with TRBD1 as a possible D gene (5 bases). The CDR3 length is 16 residues. V lost 1 base to trimming and J lost 1 base, with 13 bases between them. Germline loops: CDR1 SEHNR, CDR2 FQNEAQ (reference sequence). This CDR3 reads CASSLGLGVGQETQYF. The CDR3 coding sequence is TGTGCCAGCAGCTTAGGGCTAGGGGTGGGCCAAGAGACCCAGTACTTC.